What follows are 5 T cell receptor beta chains derived from one specimen sequenced in a study of cytomegalovirus exposure and HLA in healthy donors. PCR was performed using 60 Vbeta and 13 Jbeta primers. The data were produced by immunoSEQ multiplex PCR, yet TCRdb's version contains in-frame clones alone and is incomplete. This sample has more than 200,000 clones; more than 60% occur once, and the top ten carry 0.2% to 0.25%. The sequenced sample was PBMCs. The receptors were sampled from a girl aged 2 to 10 in good health and CMV-seronegative.

The chain couples TRBV30 to TRBJ1-1, with a tentative D call TRBD1 (5 bases). In germline, CDR1 is GTSNPN, CDR2 SVGIG (reference sequence). Trimming removed 3 bases from V and 1 base from J, with 18 bases in between. This CDR3 is 16 amino acids long. CDR3 residues: CAWRPGVVGGNTEAFF. The CDR3 bases are TGTGCCTGGAGGCCTGGGGTCGTCGGGGGGAACACTGAAGCTTTCTTT.

This clone appeared once. This chain joins TRBV2 and TRBJ2-5; D is possibly TRBD1 (6 bases). The CDR3 loop spans 13 amino acids. Germline CDR1 is SNHLY and CDR2 is FYNNEI. Trimming took off 5 bases at V and 3 bases at J, with 10 bases between the two ends. The CDR3 DNA reads as TGTGCCAGCAGTTGGCGGACAGAAGAGACCCAGTACTTC. Its protein product is CASSWRTEETQYF.

This clone appeared a single time. The rearrangement uses TRBV4-1 and TRBJ2-1, with 9 bases lining up with TRBD2. CDR3 length: 16 residues. The V and J ends lost 1 base and 9 bases, in that order; junction bases with no gene match: 10. The germline V gene has CDR1 MGHRA and CDR2 YSYEKL. The CDR3: CASSQVGGRAQAEQFF. CDR3 DNA: TGCGCCAGCAGCCAAGTAGGCGGGAGGGCCCAAGCTGAGCAGTTCTTC.

V and J are TRBV5-4 and TRBJ1-1, with D unresolved. V shed 4 bases and J shed 1 base, with 14 bases lying between them. Per the germline V gene, CDR1 is SGHNT and CDR2 is YYREEE (reference sequence). The CDR3 length is 15 residues. The CDR3 DNA reads as TGTGCCAGCAGCCAAGCCCTAAACAGGAACACTGAAGCTTTCTTT. Encoded protein: CASSQALNRNTEAFF.

This rearrangement joins TRBV9 to TRBJ1-4; TRBD1 might be the D (5 bases). This CDR3 contains 15 residues. V gave up 0 bases and J gave up 8 bases, with 14 bases separating them. Per the germline V gene, CDR1 is SGDLS and CDR2 is YYNGEE. CDR3 sequence (DNA): TGTGCCAGCAGCGTAGGCGGGGGGGTGAAGGAAAAACTGTTTTTT. Its protein product is CASSVGGGVKEKLFF.